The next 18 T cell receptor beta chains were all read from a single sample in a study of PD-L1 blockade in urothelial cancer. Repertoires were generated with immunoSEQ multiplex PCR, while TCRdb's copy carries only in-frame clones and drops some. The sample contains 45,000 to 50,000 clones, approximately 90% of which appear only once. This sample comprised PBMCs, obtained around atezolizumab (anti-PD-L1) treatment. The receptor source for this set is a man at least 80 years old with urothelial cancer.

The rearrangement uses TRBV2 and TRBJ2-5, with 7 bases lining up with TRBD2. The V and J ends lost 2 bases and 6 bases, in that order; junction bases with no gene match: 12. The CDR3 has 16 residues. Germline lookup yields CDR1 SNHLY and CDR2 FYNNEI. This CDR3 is CASSESGREFPKTQYF. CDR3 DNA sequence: TGTGCCAGCAGTGAATCCGGGCGGGAGTTTCCCAAGACCCAGTACTTC.

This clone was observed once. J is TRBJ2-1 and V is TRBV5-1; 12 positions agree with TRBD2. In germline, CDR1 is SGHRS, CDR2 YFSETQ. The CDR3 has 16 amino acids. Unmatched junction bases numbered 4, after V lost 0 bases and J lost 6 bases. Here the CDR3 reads CASSLEASGRANEQFF. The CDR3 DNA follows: TGCGCCAGCAGCTTGGAGGCTAGCGGGAGGGCCAATGAGCAGTTCTTC.

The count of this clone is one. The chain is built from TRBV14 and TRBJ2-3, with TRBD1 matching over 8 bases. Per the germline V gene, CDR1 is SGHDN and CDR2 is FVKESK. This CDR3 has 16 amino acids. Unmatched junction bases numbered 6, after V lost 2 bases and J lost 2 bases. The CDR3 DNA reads TGTGCCAGCAGCCAAAACCGGGACAGGCTCACAGATACGCAGTATTTT. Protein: CASSQNRDRLTDTQYF.

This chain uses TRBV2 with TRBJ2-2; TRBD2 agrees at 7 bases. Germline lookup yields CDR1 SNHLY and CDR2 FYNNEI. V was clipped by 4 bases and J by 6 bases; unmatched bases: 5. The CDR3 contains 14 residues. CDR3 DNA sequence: TGTGCCAGCAGTGGGCTGCGGGAGTCCGGGGAGCTGTTTTTT. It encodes CASSGLRESGELFF.

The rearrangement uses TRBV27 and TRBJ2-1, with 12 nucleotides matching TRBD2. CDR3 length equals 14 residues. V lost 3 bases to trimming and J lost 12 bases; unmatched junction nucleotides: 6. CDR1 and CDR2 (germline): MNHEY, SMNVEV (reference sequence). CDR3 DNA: TGTGCCAGCAGTTTGGCGACTAGCGGGAGTGGGCAGTTCTTC. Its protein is CASSLATSGSGQFF.

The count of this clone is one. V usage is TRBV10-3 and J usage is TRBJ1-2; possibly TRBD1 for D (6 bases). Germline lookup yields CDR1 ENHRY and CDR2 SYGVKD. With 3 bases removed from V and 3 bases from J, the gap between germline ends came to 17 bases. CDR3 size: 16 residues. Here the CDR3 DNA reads TGTGCCATCAGTGACCCGCCGGGTAAGGGGGACTATGGCTACACCTTC. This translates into CAISDPPGKGDYGYTF.

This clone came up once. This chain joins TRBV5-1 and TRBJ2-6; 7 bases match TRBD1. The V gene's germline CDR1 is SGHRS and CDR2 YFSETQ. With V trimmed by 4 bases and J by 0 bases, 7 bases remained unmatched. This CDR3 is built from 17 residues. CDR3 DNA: TGCGCCAGCAGCGCCATGACAGGGAACTCTGGGGCCAACGTCCTGACTTTC. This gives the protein CASSAMTGNSGANVLTF.

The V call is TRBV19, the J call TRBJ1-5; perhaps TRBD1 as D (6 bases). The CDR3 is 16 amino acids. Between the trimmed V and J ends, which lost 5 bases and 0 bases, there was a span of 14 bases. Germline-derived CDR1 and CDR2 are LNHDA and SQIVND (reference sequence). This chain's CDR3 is CASSPDRPHSNQPQHF. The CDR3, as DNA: TGTGCCAGTAGTCCCGACAGGCCGCATAGCAATCAGCCCCAGCATTTT.

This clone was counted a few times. Here the CDR3 DNA reads TGCGCCAGCAGCCGGGAGGGTCTGTACAATGAGCAGTTCTTC. This codes for CASSREGLYNEQFF. The chain is built from TRBV4-1 and TRBJ2-1, with 7 bases identical to TRBD2. The CDR3 runs 14 residues. The V and J ends lost 4 bases and 4 bases, in that order; junction bases with no gene match: 4. The germline CDR1 and CDR2 sequences are MGHRA and YSYEKL.

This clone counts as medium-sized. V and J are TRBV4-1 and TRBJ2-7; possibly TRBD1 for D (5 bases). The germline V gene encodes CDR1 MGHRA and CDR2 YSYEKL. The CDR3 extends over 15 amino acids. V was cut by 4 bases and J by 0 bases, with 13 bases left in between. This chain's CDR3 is CASSPSRVSSYEQYF. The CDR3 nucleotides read TGCGCCAGCAGCCCGTCCAGGGTTTCCTCCTACGAGCAGTACTTC.

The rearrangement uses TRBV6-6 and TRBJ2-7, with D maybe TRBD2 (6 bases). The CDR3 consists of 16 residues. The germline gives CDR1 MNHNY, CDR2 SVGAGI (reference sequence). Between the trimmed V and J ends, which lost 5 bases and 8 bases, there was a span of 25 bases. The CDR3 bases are TGTGCCAGCAGTCAGGACCTCACGACTAGTATTAGTCAGCAGTACTTC. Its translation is CASSQDLTTSISQQYF.

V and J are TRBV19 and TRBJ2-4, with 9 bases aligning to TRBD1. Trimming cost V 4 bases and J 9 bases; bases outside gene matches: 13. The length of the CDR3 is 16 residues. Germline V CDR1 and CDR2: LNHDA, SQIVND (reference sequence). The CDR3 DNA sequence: TGTGCCAGTAGTAGCCCCGGGACAGGGTTTGGAGCCATTCAGTACTTC. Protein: CASSSPGTGFGAIQYF.

The chain's CDR3 is CASSRGGEQFF. CDR3 coding DNA: TGTGCCAGCAGCCGAGGGGGTGAGCAGTTCTTC. The chain recombines TRBV6-5 with TRBJ2-1, with TRBD1 as a possible D gene (6 bases). CDR3 length: 11 residues. Per the germline V gene, CDR1 is MNHEY and CDR2 is SVGAGI. Between the trimmed V and J ends, which lost 6 bases and 9 bases, there was a span of 9 bases.

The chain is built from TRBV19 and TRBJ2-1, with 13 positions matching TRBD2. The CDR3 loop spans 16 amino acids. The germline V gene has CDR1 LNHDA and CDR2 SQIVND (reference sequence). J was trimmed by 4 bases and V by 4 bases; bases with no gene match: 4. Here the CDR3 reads CASSKLAGGAYNEQFF. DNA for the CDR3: TGTGCCAGTAGTAAACTAGCGGGAGGGGCGTACAATGAGCAGTTCTTC.

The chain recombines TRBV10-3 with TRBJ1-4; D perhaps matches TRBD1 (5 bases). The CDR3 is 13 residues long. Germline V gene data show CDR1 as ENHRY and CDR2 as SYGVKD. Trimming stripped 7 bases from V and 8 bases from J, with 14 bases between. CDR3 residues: CAIKGQGGEKLFF. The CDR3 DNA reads TGTGCCATCAAGGGGCAGGGTGGAGAAAAACTGTTTTTT.

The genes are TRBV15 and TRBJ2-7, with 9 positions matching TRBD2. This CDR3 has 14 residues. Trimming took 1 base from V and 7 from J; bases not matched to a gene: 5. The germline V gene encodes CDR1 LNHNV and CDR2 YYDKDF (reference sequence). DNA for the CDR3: TGTGCCACCAGCAGAGGGGCTAGCGGGATAGAGCAGTACTTC. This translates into CATSRGASGIEQYF.

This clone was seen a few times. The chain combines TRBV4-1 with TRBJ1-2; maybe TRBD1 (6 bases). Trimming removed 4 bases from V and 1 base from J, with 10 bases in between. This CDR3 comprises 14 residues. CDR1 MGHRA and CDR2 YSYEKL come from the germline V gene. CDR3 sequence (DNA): TGCGCCAGCAGCCTTGGGGACAATAACTATGGCTACACCTTC. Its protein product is CASSLGDNNYGYTF.

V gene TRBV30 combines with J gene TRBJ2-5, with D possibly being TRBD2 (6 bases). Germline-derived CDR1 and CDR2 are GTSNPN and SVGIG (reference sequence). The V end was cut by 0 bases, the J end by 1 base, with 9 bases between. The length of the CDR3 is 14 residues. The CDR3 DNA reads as TGTGCCTGGAGTGTAAGGCGGGGCCAAGAGACCCAGTACTTC. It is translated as CAWSVRRGQETQYF.